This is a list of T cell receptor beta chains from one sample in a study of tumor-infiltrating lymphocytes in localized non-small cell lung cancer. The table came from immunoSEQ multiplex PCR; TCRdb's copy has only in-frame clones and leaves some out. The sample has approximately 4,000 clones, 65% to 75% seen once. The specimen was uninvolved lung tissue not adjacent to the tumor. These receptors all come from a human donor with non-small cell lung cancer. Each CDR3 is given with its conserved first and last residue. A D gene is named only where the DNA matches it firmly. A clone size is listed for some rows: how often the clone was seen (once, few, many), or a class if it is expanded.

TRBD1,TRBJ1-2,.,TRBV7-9,CASSLQGADYGYTF,TGTGCCAGCAGCTTACAGGGGGCAGACTATGGCTACACCTTC
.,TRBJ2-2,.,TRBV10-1,CASRDTGGRNTGELFF,TGCGCCAGCAGGGACACCGGGGGTCGGAACACCGGGGAGCTGTTTTTT
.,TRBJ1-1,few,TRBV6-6,CASSSQRNTEAFF,TGTGCCAGCAGTTCCCAGAGAAACACTGAAGCTTTCTTT
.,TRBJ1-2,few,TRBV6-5,CASSYSGDTYYGYTF,TGTGCCAGCAGTTACTCCGGGGACACTTACTATGGCTACACCTTC
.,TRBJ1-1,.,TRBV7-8,CASSLYSGQMAEAFF,TGTGCCAGCAGCTTATACTCCGGCCAGATGGCTGAAGCTTTCTTT
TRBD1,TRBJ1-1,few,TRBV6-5,CASSTGTGKAFF,TGTGCCAGCAGTACCGGGACAGGGAAAGCTTTCTTT
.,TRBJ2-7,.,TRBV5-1,CASSLQGWEQYF,TGCGCCAGCAGCTTGCAGGGTTGGGAGCAGTACTTC
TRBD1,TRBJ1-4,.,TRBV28,CASSQSSHRGVEKLFF,TGTGCCAGCAGTCAAAGTTCCCACAGGGGGGTCGAAAAACTGTTTTTT
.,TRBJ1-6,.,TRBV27,CASSLWFSGSYNSPLHF,TGTGCCAGCAGTTTATGGTTTTCGGGTTCCTATAATTCACCCCTCCACTTT
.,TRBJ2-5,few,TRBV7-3,CASSFGSSETQYF,TGTGCCAGCAGCTTCGGGAGCTCCGAGACCCAGTACTTC
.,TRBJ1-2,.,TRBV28,CASSLKGFDGYTF,TGTGCCAGCAGTTTAAAGGGGTTTGATGGCTACACCTTC
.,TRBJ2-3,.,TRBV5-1,CASSLVSGGSTDTQYF,TGCGCCAGCAGCTTGGTCTCCGGGGGCAGCACAGATACGCAGTATTTT
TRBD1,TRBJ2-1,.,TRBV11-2,CASSTGQGRNEQFF,TGTGCCAGCAGCACGGGACAGGGTAGGAATGAGCAGTTCTTC
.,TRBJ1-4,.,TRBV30,CAWSGGAGNEKLFF,TGTGCCTGGAGTGGGGGCGCGGGCAATGAAAAACTGTTTTTT
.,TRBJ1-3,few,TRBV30,CAWSSSGNTIYF,TGTGCCTGGAGTTCGAGTGGAAACACCATATATTTT
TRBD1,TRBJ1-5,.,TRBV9,CASSVETGVQPQHF,TGTGCCAGCAGCGTAGAGACAGGGGTTCAGCCCCAGCATTTT
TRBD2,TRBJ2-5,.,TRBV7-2,CASSPAGLAGPQETQYF,TGTGCCAGCAGCCCGGCGGGGCTAGCGGGGCCCCAAGAGACCCAGTACTTC
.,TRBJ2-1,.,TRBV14,CASSQGSLKVHEQFF,TGTGCCAGCAGCCAAGGCAGTTTGAAGGTACATGAGCAGTTCTTC
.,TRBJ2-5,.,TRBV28,CASSFSPGQGNTETQYF,TGTGCCAGCAGTTTCTCCCCGGGGCAGGGGAATACAGAGACCCAGTACTTC
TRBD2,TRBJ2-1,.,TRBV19,CASHSGGSYNEQFF,TGTGCCAGTCATAGCGGGGGGTCCTACAATGAGCAGTTCTTC
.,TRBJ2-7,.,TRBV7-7,CASSLDTTYEQYF,TGTGCTAGCAGCTTAGACACGACCTACGAGCAGTACTTC
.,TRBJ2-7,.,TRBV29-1,CSVGQLGVMQYF,TGCAGCGTTGGTCAGTTGGGCGTTATGCAGTACTTC
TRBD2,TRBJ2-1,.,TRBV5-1,CASSPTGTSGGSNYNEQFF,TGCGCCAGCAGCCCGACCGGGACTAGCGGGGGGTCCAACTACAATGAGCAGTTCTTC
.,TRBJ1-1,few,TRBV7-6,CASSLSGRMNTEAFF,TGTGCCAGCAGCTTATCGGGACGGATGAACACTGAAGCTTTCTTT
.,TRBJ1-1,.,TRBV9,CASSVDRATEAFF,TGTGCCAGCAGCGTAGACAGGGCAACTGAAGCTTTCTTT
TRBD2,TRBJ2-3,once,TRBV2,CASSSSGVREDTQYF,TGTGCCAGTTCCTCTAGCGGGGTCCGGGAGGATACGCAGTATTTT
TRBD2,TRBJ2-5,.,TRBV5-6,CASSPVAGKETQYF,TGTGCCAGCAGCCCAGTAGCGGGCAAAGAGACCCAGTACTTC
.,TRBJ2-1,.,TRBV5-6,CATSPVGTYNEQFF,TGTGCCACCTCGCCCGTAGGCACTTACAATGAGCAGTTCTTC
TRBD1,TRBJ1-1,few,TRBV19,CASSPGTGRNTEAFF,TGTGCCAGTAGTCCCGGGACAGGGAGGAACACTGAAGCTTTCTTT
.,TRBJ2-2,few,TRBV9,CASSLVFGELFF,TGTGCCAGCAGTCTGGTGTTCGGGGAGCTGTTTTTT